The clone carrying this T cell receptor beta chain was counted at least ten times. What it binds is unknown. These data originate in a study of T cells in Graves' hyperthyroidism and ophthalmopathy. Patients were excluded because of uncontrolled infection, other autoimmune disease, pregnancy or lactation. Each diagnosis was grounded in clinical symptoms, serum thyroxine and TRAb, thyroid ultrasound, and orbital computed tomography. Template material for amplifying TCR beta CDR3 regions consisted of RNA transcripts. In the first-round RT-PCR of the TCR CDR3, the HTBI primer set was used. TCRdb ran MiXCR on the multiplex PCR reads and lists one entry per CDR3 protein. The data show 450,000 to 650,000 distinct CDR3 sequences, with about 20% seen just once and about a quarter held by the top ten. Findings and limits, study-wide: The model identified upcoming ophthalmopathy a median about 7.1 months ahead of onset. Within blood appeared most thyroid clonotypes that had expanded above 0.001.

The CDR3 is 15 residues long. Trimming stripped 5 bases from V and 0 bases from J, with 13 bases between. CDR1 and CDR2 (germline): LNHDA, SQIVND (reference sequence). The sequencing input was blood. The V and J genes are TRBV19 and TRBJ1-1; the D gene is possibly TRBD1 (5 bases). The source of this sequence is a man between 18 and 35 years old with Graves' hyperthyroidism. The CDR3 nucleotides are TGTGCCAGTAGTCCACCGGCAGGGTTGAACACTGAAGCTTTCTTT. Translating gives CASSPPAGLNTEAFF.